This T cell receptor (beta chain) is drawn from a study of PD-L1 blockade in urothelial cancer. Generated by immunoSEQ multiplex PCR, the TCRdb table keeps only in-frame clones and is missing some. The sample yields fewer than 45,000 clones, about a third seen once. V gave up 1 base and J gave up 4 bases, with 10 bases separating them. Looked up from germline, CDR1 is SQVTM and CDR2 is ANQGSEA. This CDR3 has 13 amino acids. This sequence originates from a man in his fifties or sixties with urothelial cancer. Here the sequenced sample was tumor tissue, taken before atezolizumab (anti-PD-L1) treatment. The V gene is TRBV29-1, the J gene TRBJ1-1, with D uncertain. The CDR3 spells CSVEAPGPTEAFF. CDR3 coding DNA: TGCAGCGTTGAAGCCCCAGGTCCCACTGAAGCTTTCTTT.